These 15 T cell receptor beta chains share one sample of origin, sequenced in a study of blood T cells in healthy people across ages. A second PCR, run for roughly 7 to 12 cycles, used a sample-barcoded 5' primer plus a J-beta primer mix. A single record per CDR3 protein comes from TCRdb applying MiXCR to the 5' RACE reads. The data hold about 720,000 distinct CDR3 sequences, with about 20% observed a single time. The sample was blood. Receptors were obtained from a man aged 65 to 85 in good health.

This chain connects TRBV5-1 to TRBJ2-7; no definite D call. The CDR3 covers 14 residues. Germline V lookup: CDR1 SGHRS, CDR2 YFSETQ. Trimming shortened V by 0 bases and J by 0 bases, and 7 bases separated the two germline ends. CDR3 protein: CASSLVGNSYEQYV. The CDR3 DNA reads TGCGCCAGCAGCTTGGTTGGGAACTCCTACGAGCAGTACGTC.

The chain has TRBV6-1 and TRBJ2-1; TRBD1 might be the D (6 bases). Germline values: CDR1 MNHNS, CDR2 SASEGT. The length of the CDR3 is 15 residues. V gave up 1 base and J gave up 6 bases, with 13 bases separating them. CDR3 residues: CASSEVLQGFNEQFF. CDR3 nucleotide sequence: TGTGCCAGCAGTGAAGTCCTTCAGGGGTTCAATGAGCAGTTCTTC.

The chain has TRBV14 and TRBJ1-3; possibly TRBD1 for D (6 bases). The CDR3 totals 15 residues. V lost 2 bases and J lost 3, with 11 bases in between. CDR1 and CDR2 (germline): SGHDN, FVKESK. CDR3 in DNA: TGTGCCAGCAGCCAAACAGGGTGGTATGGAAACACCATATATTTT. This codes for CASSQTGWYGNTIYF.

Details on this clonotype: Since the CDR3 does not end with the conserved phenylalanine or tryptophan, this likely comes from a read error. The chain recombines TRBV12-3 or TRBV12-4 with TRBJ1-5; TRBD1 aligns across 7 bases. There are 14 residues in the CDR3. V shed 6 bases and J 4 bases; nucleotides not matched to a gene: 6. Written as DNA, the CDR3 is TGTGCCAGCAGCGCCTTGACAGGGAATCAGCCCCAGCATCTT. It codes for CASSALTGNQPQHL.

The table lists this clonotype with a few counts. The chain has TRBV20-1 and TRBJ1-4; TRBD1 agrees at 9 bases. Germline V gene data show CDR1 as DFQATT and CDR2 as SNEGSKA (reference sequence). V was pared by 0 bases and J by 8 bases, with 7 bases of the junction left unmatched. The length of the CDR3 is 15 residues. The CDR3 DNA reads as TGCAGTGCTAGAGATCAGGGACAGGGAATCGAAAAACTGTTTTTT. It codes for CSARDQGQGIEKLFF.

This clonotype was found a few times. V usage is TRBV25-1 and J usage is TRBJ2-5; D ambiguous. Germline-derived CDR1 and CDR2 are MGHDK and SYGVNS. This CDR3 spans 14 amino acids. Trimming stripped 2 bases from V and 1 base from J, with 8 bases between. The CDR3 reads CASSETPVQETQYF. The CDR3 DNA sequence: TGTGCCAGCAGTGAAACCCCAGTCCAAGAGACCCAGTACTTC.

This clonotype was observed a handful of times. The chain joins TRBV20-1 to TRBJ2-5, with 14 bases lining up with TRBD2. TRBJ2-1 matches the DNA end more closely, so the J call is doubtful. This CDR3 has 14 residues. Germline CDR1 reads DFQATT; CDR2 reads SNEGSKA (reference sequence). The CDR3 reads CSARLAGGDGEQFF. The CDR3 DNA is TGCAGTGCCAGACTAGCGGGGGGGGATGGTGAGCAGTTCTTC.

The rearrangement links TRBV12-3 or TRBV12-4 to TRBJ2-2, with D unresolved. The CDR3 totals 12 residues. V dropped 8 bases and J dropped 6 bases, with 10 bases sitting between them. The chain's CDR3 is CASFRRSGELFF. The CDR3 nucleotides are TGTGCCAGCTTCCGCCGGTCCGGGGAGCTGTTTTTT.

The CDR3 DNA reads as TGTGCCAGCAGCGGCGGACCGACAGGCCTCGTGGGGACTGAAGCTTTCTTT. Protein: CASSGGPTGLVGTEAFF. The chain recombines TRBV9 with TRBJ1-1, with D tentatively TRBD1 (6 bases). The CDR3 is 17 amino acids. Trimming left V 3 bases short and J 5 bases short, with 23 bases between. Per germline, CDR1 SGDLS and CDR2 YYNGEE.

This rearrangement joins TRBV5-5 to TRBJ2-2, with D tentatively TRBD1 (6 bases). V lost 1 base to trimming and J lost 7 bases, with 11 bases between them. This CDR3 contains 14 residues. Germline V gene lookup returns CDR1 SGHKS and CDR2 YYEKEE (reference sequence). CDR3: CASSLLGASGELFF. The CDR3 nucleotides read TGTGCCAGCAGCTTGCTGGGGGCGAGCGGGGAGCTGTTTTTT.

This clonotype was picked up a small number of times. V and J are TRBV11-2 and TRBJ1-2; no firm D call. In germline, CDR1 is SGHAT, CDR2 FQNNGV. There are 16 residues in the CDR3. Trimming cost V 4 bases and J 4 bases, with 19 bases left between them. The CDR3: CASSSHIGSSPYGYTF. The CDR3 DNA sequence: TGTGCCAGCAGCTCCCATATCGGCTCATCCCCCTATGGCTACACCTTC.

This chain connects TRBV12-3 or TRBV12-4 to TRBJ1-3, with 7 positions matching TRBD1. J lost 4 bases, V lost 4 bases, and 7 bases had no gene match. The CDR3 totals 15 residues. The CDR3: CASSSDRVRGNTIYF. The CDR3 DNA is TGTGCCAGCAGTTCCGACAGGGTGCGAGGAAACACCATATATTTT.

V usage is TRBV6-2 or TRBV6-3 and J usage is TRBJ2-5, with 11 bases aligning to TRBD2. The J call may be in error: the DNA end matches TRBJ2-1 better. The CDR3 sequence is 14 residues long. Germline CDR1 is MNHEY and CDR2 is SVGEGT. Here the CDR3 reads CASRRSGRAEEQFF. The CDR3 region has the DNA TGTGCCAGCAGGCGTAGCGGGAGGGCCGAAGAGCAGTTCTTC.

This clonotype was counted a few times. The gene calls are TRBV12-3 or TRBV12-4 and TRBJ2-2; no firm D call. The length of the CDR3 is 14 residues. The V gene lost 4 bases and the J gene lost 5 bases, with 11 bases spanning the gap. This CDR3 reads CASSSLLVTGELFF. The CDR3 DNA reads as TGTGCCAGCAGTTCCCTCCTAGTTACCGGGGAGCTGTTTTTT.

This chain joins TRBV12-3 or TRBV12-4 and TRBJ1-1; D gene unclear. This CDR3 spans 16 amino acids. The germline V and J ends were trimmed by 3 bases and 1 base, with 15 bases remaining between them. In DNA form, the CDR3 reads TGTGCCAGCAGTTTTAACCCCCGGGAATCGAACACTGAAGCTTTCTTT. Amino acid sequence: CASSFNPRESNTEAFF.